The 4 T cell receptor beta chains below were found in one sample sequenced in a study of cytomegalovirus exposure and HLA in healthy donors. The PCR made use of 60 Vbeta and 13 Jbeta primers. Measured with immunoSEQ multiplex PCR; TCRdb has only the in-frame clones, and not every one. The repertoire holds under 90,000 clones, with 77% as singletons. Sequenced: PBMCs. The source is a man in his fifties in good health and CMV-seropositive.

To note about this clone: One end of the junction fails to match germline, which may point to a read error. The chain couples TRBV10-2 to TRBJ2-6, with D maybe TRBD1 (5 bases). The germline V gene has CDR1 WSHSY and CDR2 SAAADI. The CDR3 loop spans 14 amino acids. This CDR3 reads CASSLISGANGLTF. The CDR3 DNA follows: TGCGCCAGCAGCCTGATCTCTGGGGCCAACGGCCTGACTTTC.

The chain links TRBV7-2 to TRBJ2-1, with a weak D call TRBD2 (5 bases). Per germline, CDR1 SGHTA and CDR2 FQGNSA. CDR3 size: 15 residues. Trimming removed 5 bases from V and 5 bases from J, with 16 bases in between. The CDR3, as DNA: TGTGCCAGCAGCCTCCAAAGCGGACCCAACAATGAGCAGTTCTTC. Its protein product is CASSLQSGPNNEQFF.

The rearrangement uses TRBV7-9 and TRBJ2-3, with 7 positions matching TRBD2. CDR3 length: 16 residues. The germline gives CDR1 SEHNR, CDR2 FQNEAQ (reference sequence). Germline trimming cut 3 bases from V and 2 bases from J; bases unmatched to any gene: 8. The DNA for the CDR3 is TGTGCCAGCAGCTTGGGAGGGGATCAGCCCACAGATACGCAGTATTTT. It is translated as CASSLGGDQPTDTQYF.

The J gene is TRBJ2-1, the V gene TRBV18; D unresolved. The CDR3 contains 13 residues. Germline V CDR1 and CDR2: KGHSH, LQKENI. The V gene lost 0 bases and the J gene lost 6 bases, with 6 bases spanning the gap. The CDR3 DNA reads TGTGCCAGCTCACCACCCAGTACCAATGAGCAGTTCTTC. It encodes CASSPPSTNEQFF.